The clone carrying this T cell receptor (beta chain) was detected only once. Libraries were prepared by immunoSEQ multiplex PCR; TCRdb keeps only in-frame clonotypes and omits some of them. The sample records about 100,000 clones, about 80% being singletons. This record comes from a study of blood T cell repertoires in COVID-19. Study-level information: Sites across the United States, Italy and Spain contributed samples from acute and convalescent COVID-19.

V gave up 4 bases and J gave up 0 bases; unmatched junction bases: 7. CDR1 and CDR2 (germline): SNHLY, FYNNEI. The CDR3 contains 16 residues. The sample consisted of peripheral blood. The V and J genes are TRBV2 and TRBJ2-3; the match to TRBD2 covers 7 bases. This receptor was identified in a woman in her 70s with acute or convalescent COVID-19. The CDR3 here is CASSVEASGSTDTQYF. The CDR3 bases are TGTGCCAGCAGTGTTGAGGCTAGCGGAAGCACAGATACGCAGTATTTT.